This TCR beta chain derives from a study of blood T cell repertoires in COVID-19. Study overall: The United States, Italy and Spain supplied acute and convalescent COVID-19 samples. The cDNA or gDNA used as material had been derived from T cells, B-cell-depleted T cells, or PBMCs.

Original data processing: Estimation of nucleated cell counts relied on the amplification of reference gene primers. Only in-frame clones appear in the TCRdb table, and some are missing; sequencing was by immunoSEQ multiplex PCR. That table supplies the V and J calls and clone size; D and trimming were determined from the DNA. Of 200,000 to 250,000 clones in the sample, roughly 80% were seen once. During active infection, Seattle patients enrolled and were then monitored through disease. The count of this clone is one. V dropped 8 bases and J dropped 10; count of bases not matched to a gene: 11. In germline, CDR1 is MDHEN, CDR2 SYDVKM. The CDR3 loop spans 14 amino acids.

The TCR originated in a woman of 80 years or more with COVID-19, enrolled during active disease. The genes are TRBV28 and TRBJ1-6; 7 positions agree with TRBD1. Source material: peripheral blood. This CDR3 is CASGAGGYGSPLHF. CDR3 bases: TGTGCCAGCGGAGCAGGGGGTTATGGATCACCCCTCCACTTT.